This TCR beta chain was sequenced during a study of control samples from healthy donors and cancer patients. Generated by immunoSEQ multiplex PCR, the TCRdb table keeps only in-frame clones and is missing some. Among 70,000 or so clones listed, roughly 91% were seen once. The CDR3 is 12 amino acids. The V end lost 3 bases, the J end lost 9 bases, and 9 bases lay between the germline ends. This receptor was identified in a man between 60 and 70 years old with lung cancer. The V call is TRBV12-3 or TRBV12-4, the J call TRBJ2-1; no firm D call. The specimen was PBMCs. In DNA form, the CDR3 reads TGTGCCAGCAGTTTGGGTGGCGGTGAGCAGTTCTTC. Translating gives CASSLGGGEQFF.